This is a list of T cell receptor beta chains from one sample in a study of blood T cell repertoires in COVID-19. Here immunoSEQ multiplex PCR was the method, and the copy in TCRdb shows in-frame clones only, minus some. This sample yields roughly 65,000 clones, of which 60% to 80% are seen a single time; approximately 15% belongs to the top ten. The sample was peripheral blood. These receptors all come from a man in his 60s with acute or convalescent COVID-19. Both conserved end residues are part of each CDR3. Fields, in order: D gene, clone size, V gene, J gene, CDR3 protein, CDR3 DNA. D genes are given only for firm matches. Not all rows give a size; the values are once, few, many and, for expanded clones, a class.

D: TRBD1; size: -; V: TRBV4-1; J: TRBJ2-5; CDR3: CASSKPGQTQETQYF; DNA: TGCGCCAGCAGCAAACCGGGACAGACTCAAGAGACCCAGTACTTC
D: -; size: -; V: TRBV27; J: TRBJ2-1; CDR3: CASSLRGDEQFF; DNA: TGTGCCAGCAGTTTGCGGGGTGATGAGCAGTTCTTC
D: -; size: -; V: TRBV30; J: TRBJ2-7; CDR3: CAGASQGYEQYF; DNA: TGTGCCGGAGCAAGCCAGGGTTACGAGCAGTACTTC
D: TRBD2; size: -; V: TRBV18; J: TRBJ2-5; CDR3: CASSPPGRLAGQETQYF; DNA: TGTGCCAGCTCACCACCGGGGAGACTAGCGGGTCAAGAGACCCAGTACTTC
D: -; size: -; V: TRBV4-1; J: TRBJ2-5; CDR3: CASSQEAGRTQYF; DNA: TGCGCCAGCAGCCAAGAGGCGGGGCGGACCCAGTACTTC
D: -; size: -; V: TRBV4-3; J: TRBJ1-4; CDR3: CASSQAPTGSGEKLFF; DNA: TGCGCCAGCAGCCAAGCCCCGACCGGCTCGGGTGAAAAACTGTTTTTT
D: -; size: -; V: TRBV7-2; J: TRBJ1-5; CDR3: CASSLTGVSNQPQHF; DNA: TGTGCCAGCAGCTTAACCGGGGTGAGCAATCAGCCCCAGCATTTT
D: TRBD1; size: few; V: TRBV19; J: TRBJ1-4; CDR3: CASSSAGTGREKLFF; DNA: TGTGCCAGTAGTAGCGCCGGGACAGGGCGTGAAAAACTGTTTTTT
D: -; size: few; V: TRBV30; J: TRBJ1-5; CDR3: CAWSSGNSNQPQHF; DNA: TGTGCCTGGAGTTCGGGGAATAGCAATCAGCCCCAGCATTTT
D: TRBD1; size: -; V: TRBV30; J: TRBJ1-5; CDR3: CAWSVGGAGRGNQPQHF; DNA: TGTGCCTGGAGTGTAGGGGGCGCCGGGAGGGGCAATCAGCCCCAGCATTTT
D: TRBD1; size: few; V: TRBV5-1; J: TRBJ1-2; CDR3: CASSLGQGADDGYTF; DNA: TGCGCCAGCAGCTTAGGACAGGGGGCGGACGATGGCTACACCTTC
D: -; size: -; V: TRBV30; J: TRBJ1-6; CDR3: CAGEQGHNSPLHF; DNA: TGTGCCGGGGAGCAGGGGCATAATTCACCCCTCCACTTT
D: -; size: -; V: TRBV9; J: TRBJ2-7; CDR3: CASSVGQTGPYEQYF; DNA: TGTGCCAGCAGCGTAGGACAGACGGGCCCCTACGAGCAGTACTTC
D: -; size: -; V: TRBV9; J: TRBJ2-1; CDR3: CASSVGGVRSYNEQFF; DNA: TGTGCCAGCAGCGTAGGTGGAGTCCGCTCCTACAATGAGCAGTTCTTC